The sequence of this TCR beta chain was determined in a study of early T cells in non-severe SARS-CoV-2 infection. Across the study: With bulk RNA from unsorted whole blood as input, sequencing yielded unpaired chains.

cDNA molecules, individually, were tagged with unique molecular identifiers. A single record per CDR3 protein comes from TCRdb applying MiXCR to the 5' RACE reads. The table lists tens of thousands of distinct CDR3 sequences, 7.5% to 9% of them singletons. Trimming shortened V by 0 bases and J by 7 bases, and 20 bases separated the two germline ends. The CDR3 has 17 residues. Germline V gives CDR1 LGHNA, CDR2 YSLEER. Details on this clonotype: Its antigen is unidentified.

Findings of the study overall: VDJdb-based annotation leaned toward anti-spike CD8 responses and missed private and CD4 specificities.

This clonotype originated in an adult who was a healthcare worker with PCR-confirmed SARS-CoV-2 infection or an uninfected control (not recorded which). The sequencing used whole blood, collected at baseline. V gene TRBV4-3 combines with J gene TRBJ2-3; D may correspond to TRBD1 or TRBD2 (5 bases each). CDR3 nucleotides: TGCGCCAGCAGCCAAGAGTCCCCCGGGGCCAAAATCAATACGCAGTATTTT. This codes for CASSQESPGAKINTQYF.